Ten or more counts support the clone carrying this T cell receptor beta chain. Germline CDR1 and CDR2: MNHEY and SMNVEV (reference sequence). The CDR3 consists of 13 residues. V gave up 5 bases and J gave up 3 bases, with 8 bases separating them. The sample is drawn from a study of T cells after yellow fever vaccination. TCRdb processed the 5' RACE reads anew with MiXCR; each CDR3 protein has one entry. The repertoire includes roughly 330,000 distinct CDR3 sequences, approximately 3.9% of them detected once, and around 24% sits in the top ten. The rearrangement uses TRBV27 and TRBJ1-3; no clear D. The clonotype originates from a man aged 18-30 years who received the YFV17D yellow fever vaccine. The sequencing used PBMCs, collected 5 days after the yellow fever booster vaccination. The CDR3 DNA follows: TGTGCCAGCAGTCGCGGAAGTGGAAACACCATATATTTT. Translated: CASSRGSGNTIYF.